These 25 T cell receptor beta chains were sequenced from one sample in a study of shared clonotypes between healthy human individuals. TCRdb's table, derived via immunoSEQ multiplex PCR, lists solely in-frame clones and lacks some. This sample yields hundreds of thousands of clones, of which roughly 95% are seen a single time; around 0.097% belongs to the top ten. Only CD45RO-negative cells positively selected for CCR7 counted as naive CD8 cells, so terminally differentiated effector memory CD45RA+ cells were excluded. Sequenced sample: naive CD8+ T cells sorted from blood. Every receptor here comes from a woman aged 25 to 45 in good health.

The rearrangement joins TRBV13 to TRBJ2-4; D is unclear. The germline V gene encodes CDR1 PRHDT and CDR2 FYEKMQ (reference sequence). Trimming took 1 base from V and 0 from J, leaving 10 bases between them. The CDR3 covers 16 residues. In DNA, the CDR3 is TGTGCCAGCAGCTTAGAAGGGAATCGAGCCAAAAACATTCAGTACTTC. Translation: CASSLEGNRAKNIQYF. Together with reference TRBV13 and TRBJ2-4, the CDR3 gives the full variable domain: AAGVIQSPRHLIKEKRETATLKCYPIPRHDTVYWYQQGPGQDPQFLISFYEKMQSDKGSIPDRFSAQQFSDYHSELNMSSLELGDSALYFCASSLEGNRAKNIQYFGAGTRLSVL.

The chain recombines TRBV7-9 with TRBJ2-7, with D perhaps TRBD2 (6 bases). The V end was cut by 6 bases, the J end by 1 base, with 16 bases between. Per germline, CDR1 SEHNR and CDR2 FQNEAQ (reference sequence). The CDR3 spans 15 residues. The DNA of the CDR3 is TGTGCCAGCAGTTATCAGTGGGGAGGTTCCTACGAGCAGTACTTC. Amino acids: CASSYQWGGSYEQYF.

On this clone itself: Its ends do not fully match the called genes, so a read error is possible. The rearrangement uses TRBV4-2 and TRBJ2-7; D possibly corresponds to TRBD2 (5 bases). CDR1 is LGHNA and CDR2 is YNFKEQ in the germline V gene. The CDR3 is 13 amino acids. The CDR3 is CASSQVGGRISGF. CDR3 nucleotides: TGTGCCAGCAGCCAAGTAGGTGGGAGAATTTCGGGTTTC.

For the CDR3, the DNA is TGTGCCAGCATGGCCGGACTAGCGGGAGGCTCCGGGGAGCTGTTTTTT. Translated, it gives CASMAGLAGGSGELFF. The chain couples TRBV2 to TRBJ2-2; 14 bases agree with TRBD2. Germline V gives CDR1 SNHLY, CDR2 FYNNEI. The length of the CDR3 is 16 residues. Trimming at V came to 7 bases and at J to 6 bases, leaving 7 bases not matched to a gene.

In this sample, this clone turned up once. This chain uses TRBV6-6 with TRBJ2-1; 7 bases are shared with TRBD2. This CDR3 is 14 amino acids long. The germline CDR1 and CDR2 sequences are MNHNY and SVGAGI (reference sequence). The ends lost 10 bases at V and 7 bases at J; junction bases unmatched: 13. The CDR3 loop reads CAIAGVAGMNEQFF. CDR3 coding DNA: TGTGCCATCGCCGGGGTAGCGGGCATGAATGAGCAGTTCTTC.

This chain links TRBV7-6 with TRBJ2-1; D is undetermined. The CDR3 spans 14 residues. V was clipped by 5 bases and J by 2 bases, with 10 bases between them. Germline CDR1 and CDR2: SGHVS and FNYEAQ. The CDR3: CASSPSLTYNEQFF. The CDR3 DNA sequence: TGTGCCAGCAGCCCCTCCCTAACCTACAATGAGCAGTTCTTC.

J is TRBJ2-2 and V is TRBV19; 8 positions agree with TRBD2. Trimming removed 8 bases from V and 6 bases from J; junction bases left unmatched: 5. The germline CDR1 and CDR2 sequences are LNHDA and SQIVND (reference sequence). The CDR3 loop spans 13 amino acids. This chain's CDR3 is CASWGTRSGELFF. CDR3 bases: TGTGCCAGTTGGGGGACTAGATCCGGGGAGCTGTTTTTT.

This clone was detected once. V is TRBV28 and J is TRBJ2-1, with 9 bases matching TRBD2. The CDR3 spans 15 residues. From germline, CDR1 is MDHEN and CDR2 SYDVKM. J was trimmed by 8 bases and V by 3 bases; bases with no gene match: 8. CDR3 amino acids: CASSFMGLAGDEQFF. The DNA for the CDR3 is TGTGCCAGCAGTTTCATGGGACTAGCTGGCGATGAGCAGTTCTTC.

This chain joins TRBV11-3 and TRBJ2-1, with TRBD2 matching over 12 bases. The V gene's germline CDR1 is SGHNT and CDR2 YENEEA. The CDR3 covers 15 residues. Germline trimming cut 1 base from V and 10 bases from J; bases unmatched to any gene: 5. CDR3 bases: TGTGCCAGCAGCTTAGGCCGTACTAGCGGGGGGGAGCAGTTCTTC. Translation gives CASSLGRTSGGEQFF. The full variable domain, completed using reference TRBV11-3 and TRBJ2-1, is EAGVVQSPRYKIIEKKQPVAFWCNPISGHNTLYWYLQNLGQGPELLIRYENEEAVDDSQLPKDRFSAERLKGVDSTLKIQPAELGDSAVYLCASSLGRTSGGEQFFGPGTRLTVL.

The rearrangement links TRBV27 to TRBJ2-7; 11 bases are a match to TRBD1. This CDR3 contains 15 residues. CDR1 is MNHEY, CDR2 SMNVEV, per germline (reference sequence). With 4 bases clipped from V and 7 bases from J, the junction kept 9 bases outside the gene matches. For the CDR3, the DNA is TGTGCCAGCAGTTACCTCGGACAGGGGGCTCAAGAGCAGTACTTC. It specifies CASSYLGQGAQEQYF.

In regard to this clone: This CDR3 is also generated by other DNA sequences in the sample. This chain uses TRBV28 with TRBJ2-3; the D call may be TRBD1 or TRBD2 (5 bases each). The CDR3 totals 14 residues. Germline V gives CDR1 MDHEN, CDR2 SYDVKM. Trimming left V 3 bases short and J 2 bases short, with 9 bases between. CDR3 residues: CASSFLGPTDTQYF. The CDR3 nucleotides are TGTGCCAGCAGTTTCCTGGGACCCACAGATACGCAGTATTTT.

V usage is TRBV27 and J usage is TRBJ2-7; 7 bases are shared with TRBD2. The CDR3 runs to 15 residues. The V and J ends lost 7 bases and 2 bases, in that order; junction bases with no gene match: 11. Germline V gene sequence: CDR1 MNHEY, CDR2 SMNVEV (reference sequence). The DNA of the CDR3 is TGTGCCAGCAATACGGGCGGGAGTATCCCCTACGAGCAGTACTTC. As protein: CASNTGGSIPYEQYF.

Notes on this clone: Other DNA variants within this sample encode the same CDR3. The chain combines TRBV7-9 with TRBJ1-5; D gene unclear. CDR1 is SEHNR, CDR2 FQNEAQ, per germline (reference sequence). Trimming stripped 1 base from V and 6 bases from J, with 4 bases between. CDR3 size: 12 residues. CDR3 DNA sequence: TGTGCCAGCAGCTTAGGAGCTCAGCCCCAGCATTTT. This codes for CASSLGAQPQHF.

The chain combines TRBV10-3 with TRBJ1-1, with D possibly matching TRBD1 (5 bases). The V end lost 2 bases, the J end lost 5 bases, and 18 bases lay between the germline ends. Germline V lookup: CDR1 ENHRY, CDR2 SYGVKD. The CDR3 is 16 residues long. The CDR3 protein is CAISEGPGGFRTEAFF. CDR3 bases: TGTGCCATCAGTGAGGGGCCCGGGGGATTTCGGACTGAAGCTTTCTTT.

The chain has TRBV4-1 and TRBJ2-3; D unclear. The V end lost 7 bases, the J end lost 0 bases, and 14 bases lay between the germline ends. Germline V gene data show CDR1 as MGHRA and CDR2 as YSYEKL. CDR3 length: 15 amino acids. The CDR3: CASKVWRLSTDTQYF. CDR3 nucleotides: TGCGCCAGCAAGGTGTGGCGTCTAAGCACAGATACGCAGTATTTT.

On this clone itself: The junction and the germline gene differ at one end; a read error may be behind it. This sequence joins TRBV28 and TRBJ2-7; unclear D gene. Germline V gives CDR1 MDHEN, CDR2 SYDVKM. The CDR3 length is 10 residues. The CDR3 DNA follows: TGTGCCAGCAGTTATACAAGATTGCACTTC. Amino acids: CASSYTRLHF.

V usage is TRBV11-2 and J usage is TRBJ2-7; TRBD2 aligns across 15 bases. CDR1 and CDR2 from the germline V gene are SGHAT and FQNNGV. V trimming: 4 bases; J trimming: 5 bases; junction bases outside the gene matches: 6. The CDR3 spans 16 residues. CDR3 nucleotide sequence: TGTGCCAGCAGCTCCTGGACTAGCGGGAGGGCCGACGAGCAGTACTTC. Protein sequence: CASSSWTSGRADEQYF. Together with reference TRBV11-2 and TRBJ2-7, the CDR3 gives the full variable domain: EAGVAQSPRYKIIEKRQSVAFWCNPISGHATLYWYQQILGQGPKLLIQFQNNGVVDDSQLPKDRFSAERLKGVDSTLKIQPAKLEDSAVYLCASSSWTSGRADEQYFGPGTRLTVT.

J is TRBJ2-2 and V is TRBV29-1; D possibly matches TRBD1 or TRBD2 (5 bases each). Germline V CDR1 and CDR2: SQVTM, ANQGSEA. The CDR3 is 14 amino acids. V lost 6 bases, J lost 7 bases, and 18 bases lay in between. CDR3 residues: CSVTDRDRVGELFF. The CDR3 DNA sequence: TGCAGCGTGACTGACCGGGACCGGGTCGGGGAGCTGTTTTTT.

In this sample, this clone turned up once. The chain employs TRBV7-9 and TRBJ1-1; D may be TRBD1 (5 bases). The germline V gene encodes CDR1 SEHNR and CDR2 FQNEAQ (reference sequence). There are 14 residues in the CDR3. The V end was cut by 5 bases, the J end by 13 bases, with 23 bases between. The CDR3 region has the DNA TGTGCCAGCAGCGACCCTGGGACGGGGCGCGGGGATTTCTTT. Amino acid sequence: CASSDPGTGRGDFF.

As for this clone: Other nucleotide sequences from this sample produce the same CDR3. This rearrangement joins TRBV6-5 to TRBJ2-7; D uncertain. Germline V CDR1 and CDR2: MNHEY, SVGAGI. V gave up 2 bases and J gave up 0 bases, with 5 bases separating them. CDR3 length: 13 amino acids. Here the CDR3 reads CASSYRASYEQYF. Here the CDR3 DNA reads TGTGCCAGCAGTTACAGGGCCTCCTACGAGCAGTACTTC.

The gene calls are TRBV28 and TRBJ2-4; TRBD2 might be the D (5 bases). The CDR3 loop spans 13 amino acids. The germline gives CDR1 MDHEN, CDR2 SYDVKM. The germline V and J ends were trimmed by 3 bases and 3 bases, with 6 bases remaining between them. Here the CDR3 DNA reads TGTGCCAGCAGTTTGGCGGGCAAAAACATTCAGTACTTC. It specifies CASSLAGKNIQYF. The whole variable domain, filled in from reference TRBV28 and TRBJ2-4, reads DVKVTQSSRYLVKRTGEKVFLECVQDMDHENMFWYRQDPGLGLRLIYFSYDVKMKEKGDIPEGYSVSREKKERFSLILESASTNQTSMYLCASSLAGKNIQYFGAGTRLSVL.

The rearrangement uses TRBV7-9 and TRBJ2-2; D gene ambiguous. Trimming removed 7 bases from V and 1 base from J, with 16 bases in between. Germline-derived CDR1 and CDR2 are SEHNR and FQNEAQ (reference sequence). The CDR3 spans 16 residues. As DNA, the CDR3 is TGTGCCAGCAATCCCCCGGACCAGGAGAACACCGGGGAGCTGTTTTTT. Translated, it gives CASNPPDQENTGELFF.

The chain recombines TRBV7-8 with TRBJ2-7; 12 bases match TRBD2. Germline V lookup: CDR1 SGHVS, CDR2 FQNEAQ. V lost 5 bases and J lost 2; bases outside the gene matches: 4. This CDR3 has 15 amino acids. The CDR3 loop is CASSLRTSGAYEQYF. CDR3 nucleotides: TGTGCCAGCAGCCTGCGGACTAGCGGGGCCTACGAGCAGTACTTC. Full variable domain (outside the CDR3, taken from reference TRBV7-8 and TRBJ2-7): GAGVSQSPRYKVAKRGQDVALRCDPISGHVSLFWYQQALGQGPEFLTYFQNEAQLDKSGLPSDRFFAERPEGSVSTLKIQRTQQEDSAVYLCASSLRTSGAYEQYFGPGTRLTVT.

The chain links TRBV4-2 to TRBJ2-1; 7 positions agree with TRBD2. Losses at the gene ends were 4 bases for V and 0 bases for J; bases not matched to a gene: 12. Germline assignment: CDR1 LGHNA and CDR2 YNFKEQ. This CDR3 region has 18 residues. The CDR3 region has the DNA TGTGCCAGCAGCCTAAGCCTTCTAGCGGAAAGCTCCTACAATGAGCAGTTCTTC. It translates to CASSLSLLAESSYNEQFF.

This chain uses TRBV27 with TRBJ2-7, with no clear D. Germline CDR1 and CDR2: MNHEY and SMNVEV (reference sequence). The V and J ends lost 5 bases and 0 bases respectively, with 11 bases between them. This CDR3 comprises 14 residues. As DNA, the CDR3 is TGTGCCAGCAGTCCAGAGCTAGGCTCCTACGAGCAGTACTTC. Its translation is CASSPELGSYEQYF.